This TCR beta chain emerged from a study of cytomegalovirus exposure and HLA in healthy donors. Note on this clone: As yet, its antigen is unknown.

The PCR made use of 60 Vbeta and 13 Jbeta primers. Some clones are missing from TCRdb's copy, which holds only in-frame ones; the method was immunoSEQ multiplex PCR. The sample contains 130,000 or so clones, roughly 78% of which appear only once. Regarding the study as a whole: Most TCR beta V segments were productive about 90% or about 30% of the time in an earlier analysis. The authors listed around 150 TCR beta chains as cytomegalovirus-associated. Researchers reported in a later analysis that a missense DCLRE1C variant was tied to TCR beta V- and J-gene trimming.

This CDR3 is 13 amino acids long. Germline-derived CDR1 and CDR2 are KGHSH and LQKENI. V shed 6 bases and J shed 7 bases, with 13 bases lying between them. The chain uses TRBV18 and TRBJ2-1; D possibly corresponds to TRBD2 (5 bases). The sequence came from a man aged 25-45 years in good health and CMV-seronegative. Material: PBMCs. Written as DNA, the CDR3 is TGTGCCAGCTCTCACCCCGGGGATAATGAGCAGTTCTTC. Translated: CASSHPGDNEQFF.